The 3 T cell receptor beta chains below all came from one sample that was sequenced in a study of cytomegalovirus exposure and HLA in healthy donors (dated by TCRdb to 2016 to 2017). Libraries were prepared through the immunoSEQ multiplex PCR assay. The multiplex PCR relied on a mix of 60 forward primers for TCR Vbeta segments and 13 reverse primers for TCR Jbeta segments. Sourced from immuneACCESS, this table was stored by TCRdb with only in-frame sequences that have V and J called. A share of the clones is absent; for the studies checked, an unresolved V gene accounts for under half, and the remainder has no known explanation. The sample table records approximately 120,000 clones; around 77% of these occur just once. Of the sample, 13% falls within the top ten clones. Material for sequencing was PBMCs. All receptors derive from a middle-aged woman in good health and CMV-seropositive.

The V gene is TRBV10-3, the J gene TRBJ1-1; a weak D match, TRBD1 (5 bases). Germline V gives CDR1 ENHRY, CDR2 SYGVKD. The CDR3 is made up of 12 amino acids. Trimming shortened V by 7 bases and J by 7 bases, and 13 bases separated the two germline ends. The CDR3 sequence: CAINRGAGEAFF. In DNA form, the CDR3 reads TGTGCCATCAATAGGGGCGCCGGTGAAGCTTTCTTT.

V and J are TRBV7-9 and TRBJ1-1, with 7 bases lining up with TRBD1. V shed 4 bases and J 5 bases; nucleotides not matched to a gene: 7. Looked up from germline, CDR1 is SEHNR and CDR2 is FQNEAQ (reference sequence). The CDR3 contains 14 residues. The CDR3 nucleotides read TGTGCCAGCAGCTCCACAGGGGCGAAGACTGAAGCTTTCTTT. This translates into CASSSTGAKTEAFF.

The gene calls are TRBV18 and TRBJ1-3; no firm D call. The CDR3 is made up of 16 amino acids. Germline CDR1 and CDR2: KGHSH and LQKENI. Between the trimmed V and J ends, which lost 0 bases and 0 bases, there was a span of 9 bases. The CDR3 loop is CASSPPRLSSGNTIYF. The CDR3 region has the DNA TGTGCCAGCTCACCACCGAGACTGAGCTCTGGAAACACCATATATTTT.